This TCR beta chain is from a study of blood T cell repertoires in COVID-19. Profiling relied on immunoSEQ multiplex PCR, and the TCRdb table lists in-frame clones only, not all of them. The sample yields about 250,000 clones, about nine tenths seen once. The specimen sequenced was peripheral blood. This sequence originates from a woman aged 55-70 years who had recovered from COVID-19.

The DNA for the CDR3 is TGTGCCAGCAGCTTTGGGGGGAGCACAGATACGCAGTATTTT. Protein: CASSFGGSTDTQYF. The chain joins TRBV7-9 to TRBJ2-3, with a weak D call TRBD2 (6 bases). CDR1 SEHNR and CDR2 FQNEAQ come from the germline V gene (reference sequence). The CDR3 covers 14 residues. V was clipped by 3 bases and J by 0 bases, with 7 bases between them.